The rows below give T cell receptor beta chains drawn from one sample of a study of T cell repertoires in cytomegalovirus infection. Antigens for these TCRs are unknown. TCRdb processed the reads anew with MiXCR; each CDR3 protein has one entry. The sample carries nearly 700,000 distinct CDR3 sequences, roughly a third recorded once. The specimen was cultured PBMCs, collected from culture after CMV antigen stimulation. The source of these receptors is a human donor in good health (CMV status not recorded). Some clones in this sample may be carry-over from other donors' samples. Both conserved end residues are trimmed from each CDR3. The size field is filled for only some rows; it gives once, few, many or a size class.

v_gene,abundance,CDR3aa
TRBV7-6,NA,ASSPVGVEAF
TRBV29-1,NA,STRTSGNGGETQY
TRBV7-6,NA,ASSFGTSGTGELF
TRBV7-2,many,ASSLGEGQPQH
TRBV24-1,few,ATSSRLAGAFSYNEQF
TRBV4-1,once,ASSRSDRNEQY
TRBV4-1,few,ASSPLFQGNYGYT
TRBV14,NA,ASSQEFRGEAF
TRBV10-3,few,AISGRKYNEQF
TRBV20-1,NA,SARDNYEQY
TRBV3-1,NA,ASSQGSRAYNEQF
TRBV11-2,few,ASSYAPTVQETQY
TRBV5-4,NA,ASSPTSGTGGRITEAF
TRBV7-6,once,ASSSNRGTYEQY
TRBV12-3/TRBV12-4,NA,ASSLVLLNTEAF
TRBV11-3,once,ASSFRDRKTYSNQPQH
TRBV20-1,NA,SAREGRDRGRKLF
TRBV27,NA,ASSPDREGKLF
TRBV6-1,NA,ASSELRGQGSYNEQF
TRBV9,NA,ASSVDGRTGDNSPLH
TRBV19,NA,ASSITEGISYNEQF
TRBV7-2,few,ASRAPSGAYNEQF
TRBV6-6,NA,ASSGSLTRDYQPQH
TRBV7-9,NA,ASSNIAGLYEQY
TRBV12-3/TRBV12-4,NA,ASSRRTVARRELF
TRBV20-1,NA,SAGTGINQPQH
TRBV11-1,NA,ASSYRLRGRLAGTGELF
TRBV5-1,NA,ASSLSPLAKNIQY
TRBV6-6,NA,ASRQRTLRSGNTIY
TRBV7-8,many,ASSFPRNTGFDTGGYEQY
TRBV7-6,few,ASSTKTGGGTYEQY
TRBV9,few,ASSVDSTPVVYGYT
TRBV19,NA,ATTASGRGQETQY
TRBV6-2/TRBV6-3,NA,ASETGSSQPQH
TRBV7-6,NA,ASSRTSGGDSRTGELF
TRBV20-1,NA,SARGTLDNEQF
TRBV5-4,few,ASSLVAKETQY
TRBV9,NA,ASSAAYGYT
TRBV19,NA,ASSILAGAKNIQY
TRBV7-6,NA,ASSQLAGRGPDTQY
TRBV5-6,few,ASSLRGEMPYNSPLH
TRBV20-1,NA,SAATDTQY
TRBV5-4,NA,ASSPARSGETQY
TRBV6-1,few,ASSSVTGTGRETQY
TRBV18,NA,ASSPDSRTDTQY
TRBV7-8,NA,ASSPGEGDTQY
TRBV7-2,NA,ASSPPGVRDRGAF
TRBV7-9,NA,ASSPTHYTQY
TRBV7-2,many,ASSFSEEQF
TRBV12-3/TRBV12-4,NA,ASSLRAGGNGELF
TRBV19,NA,ASSVSWDSQNSPLH
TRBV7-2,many,ASSRTGGGTDTQY
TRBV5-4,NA,ASSKGLIDNEQF
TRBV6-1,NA,ASSDTTYGYT
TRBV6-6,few,ASSFHSTGLSGNTIY
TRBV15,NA,ATSRRPRANDNEQF
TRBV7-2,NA,ASSLGTSSPY
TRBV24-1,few,ATSGGQTDGDQPQH
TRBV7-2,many,ASSLRPSGSSYNEQF
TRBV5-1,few,ASSLTGSRYEQY